Listed below are T cell receptor beta chains from one sample, sequenced in a study of T cell changes during pregnancy in multiple sclerosis. Clones were read by immunoSEQ multiplex PCR, and TCRdb kept only the in-frame ones, dropping some. The data hold tens of thousands of clones, with roughly 90% observed a single time. Specimen: peripheral blood, collected before pregnancy. These receptors all stem from a female donor with multiple sclerosis, enrolled in a pregnancy study. The CDR3 runs from the conserved cysteine through the conserved F or W. The order of the fields is J gene, clone size, D gene, V gene, CDR3 DNA, CDR3 protein. The D gene is left open where the match is weak. Part of the rows lack a size; the others show once, few, many or a class for expanded clones.

TRBJ2-7 | once | TRBD2 | TRBV7-2 | TGTGCCAGCAGCCTGATTGGGGGACTAGCGGGAGGTTACTATTACGAGCAGTACTTC | CASSLIGGLAGGYYYEQYF
TRBJ2-7 | NA | TRBD2 | TRBV5-6 | TGTGCCAGCAGCTCCTTGGGGGGGGAGATGAGGGAGCAGTACTTC | CASSSLGGEMREQYF
TRBJ2-7 | NA | NA | TRBV7-2 | TGTGCCAGCAGCCAGGCGGGGCAAAACTCCTACGAGCAGTACTTC | CASSQAGQNSYEQYF
TRBJ2-2 | NA | TRBD1 | TRBV9 | TGTGCCAGCAGCGTATACGGGACAGGGAACACCGGGGAGCTGTTTTTT | CASSVYGTGNTGELFF
TRBJ2-5 | NA | TRBD2 | TRBV11-2 | TGTGCCAGCAGCCAGAGCGGGGGAGGCGAGACCCAGTACTTC | CASSQSGGGETQYF
TRBJ1-2 | NA | NA | TRBV27 | TGTGCCAGCAGTTTCGGGGGGGGCGGCTATGGCTACACCTTC | CASSFGGGGYGYTF
TRBJ1-3 | NA | NA | TRBV29-1 | TGCAGCGTGGCTAGGGGTACTGGAAACACCATATATTTT | CSVARGTGNTIYF
TRBJ1-6 | once | NA | TRBV5-6 | TGTGCCAGCAGCAAAAGGACACCAAATAATTCACCCCTCCACTTT | CASSKRTPNNSPLHF
TRBJ2-7 | NA | TRBD1 | TRBV7-2 | TGTGCCAGCAGCTTAGCGCAGACAGGGCGGTTCTACGAGCAGTACTTC | CASSLAQTGRFYEQYF
TRBJ2-1 | NA | TRBD2 | TRBV2 | TGTGCCAGCCAGCAGTGGGGGGGGGTAGTGCGAGAGTTCTTC | CASQQWGGVVREFF
TRBJ1-1 | NA | TRBD1 | TRBV7-9 | TGTGCCAGCAGGGAACCGGGACAGGGAGTCACTGAAGCTTTCTTT | CASREPGQGVTEAFF
TRBJ2-7 | NA | NA | TRBV18 | TGTGCCAGCTCACCCTCCTTTGGAGGCGAGCAGTACTTC | CASSPSFGGEQYF
TRBJ1-1 | few | NA | TRBV5-1 | TGCGCCAGCAGCTTGGATAGCGGGGGAACTGAAGCTTTCTTT | CASSLDSGGTEAFF
TRBJ2-3 | once | NA | TRBV6-6 | TGTGCCACGGCGGGGTTCACAGATACGCAGTATTTT | CATAGFTDTQYF
TRBJ2-2 | NA | NA | TRBV12-5 | TGTGCTAGTGGCATCCTGGCAGGGTCAACCGGGGAGCTGTTTTTT | CASGILAGSTGELFF
TRBJ2-7 | NA | NA | TRBV5-5 | TGTGCCAGCAGCCCCTATTGGGGGCGAGATCTCTACGAGCAGTACTTC | CASSPYWGRDLYEQYF
TRBJ2-5 | NA | NA | TRBV5-1 | TGCGCCAGCAGCCCTAGCACAGAGACCCAGTACTTC | CASSPSTETQYF
TRBJ2-2 | NA | TRBD2 | TRBV6-1 | TGTGCCAGCAGTGGAGCGGGGGGGGACACCGGGGAGCTGTTTTTT | CASSGAGGDTGELFF
TRBJ2-5 | NA | TRBD2 | TRBV9 | TGTGCCAGCAGCCCCCGGCTGCTAGCGGGGGGGCAAGAGACCCAGTACTTC | CASSPRLLAGGQETQYF
TRBJ2-3 | NA | TRBD2 | TRBV27 | TGTGCCAGCAGGGATCAAGCGGGGGCCTCCACAGATACGCAGTATTTT | CASRDQAGASTDTQYF
TRBJ1-4 | NA | NA | TRBV19 | TGTGCCAGTAGAAGAGGGCTAGTGAATGAAAAACTGTTTTTT | CASRRGLVNEKLFF
TRBJ1-2 | NA | NA | TRBV7-2 | TGTGCCAGCAGCTTAGACCGGGGGTATCATGGCTACACCTTC | CASSLDRGYHGYTF
TRBJ1-1 | NA | NA | TRBV15 | TGTGCCACCAGCCCCCAGGGCATGAACACTGAAGCTTTCTTT | CATSPQGMNTEAFF
TRBJ1-2 | NA | NA | TRBV6-1 | TGTGCCAGCACCCTGGGGGGGGGCTTTGGCTACACCTTC | CASTLGGGFGYTF
TRBJ1-5 | NA | TRBD1 | TRBV6-5 | TGTGCCAGCAGTTCGACAGGGTTGGGGCGTCAGCCCCAGCATTTT | CASSSTGLGRQPQHF
TRBJ1-2 | NA | NA | TRBV10-3 | TGTGCCATCAGTGAGTCCAACGTAGTACGAAACTATGGCTACACCTTC | CAISESNVVRNYGYTF
TRBJ2-3 | NA | NA | TRBV7-2 | TGTGCCAGCAGCTTATTTCTCCGGGGTGATACGCAGTATTTT | CASSLFLRGDTQYF
TRBJ1-5 | NA | NA | TRBV19 | TGTGCCAGTACGCCTCTAACACGGGTCGATCAGCCCCAGCATTTT | CASTPLTRVDQPQHF
TRBJ2-3 | NA | TRBD1 | TRBV5-4 | TGTGCCAGCAGCTTGGGAAGGACAGGGGGTGATACGCAGTATTTT | CASSLGRTGGDTQYF
TRBJ2-1 | NA | NA | TRBV9 | TGTGCCAGCAGCGGACAGGTCGGGGATGAGCAGTTCTTC | CASSGQVGDEQFF
TRBJ1-1 | few | NA | TRBV5-1 | TGCGCCAGCAGCTTGGTTATGGCGAACACTGAAGCTTTCTTT | CASSLVMANTEAFF
TRBJ2-5 | NA | NA | TRBV4-3 | TGCGCCAGCAGCCAAGACTGGCGGGGCCAAGAGACCCAGTACTTC | CASSQDWRGQETQYF
TRBJ1-1 | NA | TRBD1 | TRBV6-1 | TGTGCCAGCAGCGAAGATAACAGGGGATTGAACACTGAAGCTTTCTTT | CASSEDNRGLNTEAFF
TRBJ2-1 | NA | NA | TRBV9 | TGTGCCAGCAGCCAAGGGGGGGGCCCGGGCAATGAGCAGTTCTTC | CASSQGGGPGNEQFF
TRBJ2-3 | NA | TRBD1 | TRBV9 | TGTGCCAGCAGCGTAGTAGGGACAGGGCTAGATACGCAGTATTTT | CASSVVGTGLDTQYF
TRBJ1-2 | NA | NA | TRBV6-5 | TGTGCCAGCACCCCGGGAAACCGGGGTGGCTACACCTTC | CASTPGNRGGYTF
TRBJ2-6 | NA | NA | TRBV5-1 | TGCGCCAGCAGTGGGAGCTCTGGGGCCAACGTCCTGACTTTC | CASSGSSGANVLTF
TRBJ2-5 | NA | TRBD2 | TRBV9 | TGTGCCAGCAGTGGGACTAGCGGGGGGGCCTTACAAGAGACCCAGTACTTC | CASSGTSGGALQETQYF
TRBJ2-1 | NA | TRBD1 | TRBV29-1 | TGCAGCGTCCGGACAGGTTATTACAATGAGCAGTTCTTC | CSVRTGYYNEQFF
TRBJ2-1 | NA | TRBD2 | TRBV6-6 | TGTGCCAGCAGTTACTCTGCGGGGGGCCACAATGAGCAGTTCTTC | CASSYSAGGHNEQFF
TRBJ1-1 | few | NA | TRBV10-1 | TGCGCCAGCAGTACAGGGAGGGTCACTGAAGCTTTCTTT | CASSTGRVTEAFF
TRBJ2-1 | NA | TRBD2 | TRBV6-4 | TGTGCCAGCAGTGACACAACCGGGACTACGCAGTTCTTC | CASSDTTGTTQFF
TRBJ2-7 | NA | NA | TRBV15 | TGTGCCACCAGCAGGTCCCCCGGGGAGACTCTATACGAGCAGTACTTC | CATSRSPGETLYEQYF
TRBJ1-6 | NA | TRBD1 | TRBV4-2 | TGTGCCAGCAGCCAAGTCCCCCTCGGACAGGGGGCTGGGTCACCCCTCCACTTT | CASSQVPLGQGAGSPLHF
TRBJ2-7 | few | NA | TRBV7-2 | TGTGCCAGCAGCCTGTCTGGAGGGGGCGCATACGAGCAGTACTTC | CASSLSGGGAYEQYF
TRBJ2-1 | NA | NA | TRBV27 | TGTGCCAGCAGTTTAGGGGGGTCAATGGAGTTCTTC | CASSLGGSMEFF